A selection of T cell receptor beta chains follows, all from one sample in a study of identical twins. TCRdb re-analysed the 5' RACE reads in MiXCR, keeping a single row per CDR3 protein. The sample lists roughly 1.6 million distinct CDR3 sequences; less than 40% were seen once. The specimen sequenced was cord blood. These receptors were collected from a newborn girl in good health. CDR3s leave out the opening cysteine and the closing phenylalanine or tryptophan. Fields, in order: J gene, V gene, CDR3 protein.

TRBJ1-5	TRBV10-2	ASSDRDVQPQH
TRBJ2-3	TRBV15	ATMRISTDTQY
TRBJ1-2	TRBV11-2	ASSPRQTLVYGYT
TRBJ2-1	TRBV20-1	SARDWLAGGKF
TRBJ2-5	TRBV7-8	ASSLVTRVETQY
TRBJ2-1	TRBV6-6	ASSYGQGPYNEQF
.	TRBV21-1	ASNPRAGSSYNEQY
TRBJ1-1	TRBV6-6	ASSYSPQGVNTEAF
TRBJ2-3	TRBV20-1	GSSGRAGDTQY
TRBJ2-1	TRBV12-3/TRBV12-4	ASSLRVSSSGAYNEQF
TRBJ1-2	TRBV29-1	SVVRRGPYYGYT
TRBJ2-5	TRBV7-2	ASSLSGGARETQY
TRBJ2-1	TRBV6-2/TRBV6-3	ASSYSTAGATYNEQF
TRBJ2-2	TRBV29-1	SVEQGRTGELF
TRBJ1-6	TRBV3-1	ASSPGPLSPLH
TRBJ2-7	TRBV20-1	SAPPGQTYEQY
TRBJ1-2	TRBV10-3	AISGYYGYT
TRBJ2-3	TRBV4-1	ASSQDPWGSLQDTQY
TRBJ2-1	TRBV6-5	ASSYFIYNEQF
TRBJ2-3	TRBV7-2	ASTPHGSTDTQY
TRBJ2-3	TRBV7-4	ASRPELAPSTDTQY
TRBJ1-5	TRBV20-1	SAPDRVRGQPQH
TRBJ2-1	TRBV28	ASSFHRGGYNEQF
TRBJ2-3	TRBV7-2	ASGGQGVGDTQY
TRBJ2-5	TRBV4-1	ASSLLPPLAGGYQETQY
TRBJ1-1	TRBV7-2	ASSLEARLNTEAF
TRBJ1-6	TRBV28	ASTDRVNSPLH
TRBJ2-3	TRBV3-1	ASSPSLSSRDTQY
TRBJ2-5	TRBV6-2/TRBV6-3	ASSPVILAGYQETQY
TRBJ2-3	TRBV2	ASSDIAGATDTQY
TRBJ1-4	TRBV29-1	SVEGSTNEKLF
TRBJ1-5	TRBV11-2	ASSLEPDSGPQH
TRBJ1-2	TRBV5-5	ASSLEGKQVSGYT
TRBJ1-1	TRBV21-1	ASRITGEMNTEAF
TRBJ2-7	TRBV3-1	ASSPTPGIWWEQY
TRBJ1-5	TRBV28	ASRYPLGYSNQPQH
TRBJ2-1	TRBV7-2	ASSLAGTSDYNEQF
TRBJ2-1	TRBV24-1	ATSDLDSLGYNEQF
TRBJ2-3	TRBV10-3	AISVRRVGTDTQY
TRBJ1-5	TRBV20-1	SASFTGGASNQPQH
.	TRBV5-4	ASSFGPNERYEQY